The rows below give T cell receptor beta chains drawn from one sample of a study of PD-L1 blockade in urothelial cancer. Only in-frame clones appear in the TCRdb table, and some are missing; sequencing was by immunoSEQ multiplex PCR. This repertoire shows 45,000 to 60,000 clones, over 75% found once; its top ten account for more than 15%. The starting material was PBMCs, obtained around atezolizumab (anti-PD-L1) treatment. Source of these receptors: a man in his 70s with urothelial cancer. CDR3s include the opening cysteine and the closing phenylalanine or tryptophan. The D gene is left open where the match is weak. Clone size is stated in some rows and not others, as once, few, many or a class when expanded.

j_call,v_call,d_call,clone_size,cdr3_aa,cdr3_nt
TRBJ2-7,TRBV28,TRBD2,.,CASSSRVAGATAEQYF,TGTGCCAGCAGTTCCCGGGTAGCGGGAGCAACGGCCGAGCAGTACTTC
TRBJ2-1,TRBV7-3,TRBD2,.,CASSLRSGAGRVAYNEQFF,TGTGCCAGCAGCTTACGAAGCGGAGCGGGAAGGGTGGCCTACAATGAGCAGTTCTTC
TRBJ2-1,TRBV4-1,TRBD2,.,CASSQGEREGEQFF,TGCGCCAGCAGCCAAGGGGAGCGGGAGGGCGAGCAGTTCTTC
TRBJ2-5,TRBV28,.,.,CASSFRQGKETQYF,TGTGCCAGCAGTTTCCGGCAGGGGAAAGAGACCCAGTACTTC
TRBJ1-4,TRBV2,TRBD1,.,CASRAGTGGQKLFF,TGTGCCAGCAGAGCCGGGACAGGGGGCCAAAAACTGTTTTTT
TRBJ2-2,TRBV5-6,TRBD2,.,CASSWGPQGLAGGSGELFF,TGTGCCAGCAGCTGGGGACCGCAGGGACTAGCGGGAGGGTCCGGGGAGCTGTTTTTT
TRBJ2-1,TRBV19,TRBD2,.,CASRGLAGGNEQFF,TGTGCCAGTAGAGGACTAGCGGGAGGTAATGAGCAGTTCTTC
TRBJ2-6,TRBV6-5,.,.,CASSWGLSGANVLTF,TGTGCCAGCAGTTGGGGACTCTCTGGGGCCAACGTCCTGACTTTC
TRBJ1-1,TRBV12-5,.,.,CASAAGVWMNTEAFF,TGTGCTAGTGCGGCGGGGGTATGGATGAACACTGAAGCTTTCTTT
TRBJ2-1,TRBV19,.,.,CATQPSASSYNEQFF,TGTGCCACCCAACCGTCGGCTAGCTCCTACAATGAGCAGTTCTTC
TRBJ2-3,TRBV10-3,TRBD2,.,CAISGSSGITDTQYF,TGTGCCATCAGTGGGTCTAGCGGGATAACAGATACGCAGTATTTT
TRBJ2-5,TRBV18,.,.,CASSLGHTQETQYF,TGTGCCAGCTCACTCGGACACACCCAAGAGACCCAGTACTTC
TRBJ1-1,TRBV6-6,.,.,CASSQMRNTEAFF,TGTGCCAGCAGTCAAATGAGGAACACTGAAGCTTTCTTT
TRBJ1-1,TRBV7-2,TRBD1,.,CASSLEAGGTEAFF,TGTGCCAGCAGCTTAGAGGCAGGGGGCACTGAAGCTTTCTTT
TRBJ1-2,TRBV28,.,.,CASSPPGYGYTF,TGTGCCAGCAGCCCTCCGGGCTATGGCTACACCTTC
TRBJ1-1,TRBV29-1,TRBD1,.,CSVEGQGGTEAFF,TGCAGCGTTGAAGGACAGGGTGGCACTGAAGCTTTCTTT
TRBJ2-7,TRBV5-4,TRBD1,once,CASSLDRGNNEQYF,TGTGCCAGCAGCTTGGACAGGGGAAACAACGAGCAGTACTTC
TRBJ2-7,TRBV6-1,.,.,CASSLPPIYEQYF,TGTGCCAGCAGTCTACCGCCGATCTACGAGCAGTACTTC
TRBJ2-2,TRBV10-2,TRBD2,.,CATTGLAGGYTGELFF,TGCGCCACTACGGGACTAGCGGGAGGTTACACCGGGGAGCTGTTTTTT
TRBJ1-1,TRBV29-1,TRBD1,.,CSVEYGQGRTEAFF,TGCAGCGTTGAATATGGACAGGGTAGAACTGAAGCTTTCTTT
TRBJ1-2,TRBV6-1,TRBD1,.,CASTRTGNTYGYTF,TGTGCCAGCACCCGGACAGGGAACACCTATGGCTACACCTTC
TRBJ2-7,TRBV23-1,.,.,CASSQKTWVNYEQYF,TGCGCCAGCAGTCAGAAGACTTGGGTGAACTACGAGCAGTACTTC
TRBJ2-3,TRBV6-1,.,.,CASKGPDTQYF,TGTGCCAGCAAGGGGCCGGATACGCAGTATTTT
TRBJ2-7,TRBV7-8,.,.,CASSLKRLDYEQYF,TGTGCCAGCAGCTTAAAACGGTTAGACTACGAGCAGTACTTC
TRBJ2-2,TRBV10-3,.,.,CAISSPLQAFGAGELFF,TGTGCCATCAGTTCGCCCCTACAGGCGTTCGGAGCCGGGGAGCTGTTTTTT
TRBJ1-4,TRBV7-9,TRBD1,.,CASSRTTGRHEKLFF,TGTGCCAGCAGCCGGACGACAGGGCGTCATGAAAAACTGTTTTTT
TRBJ2-7,TRBV27,.,.,CASSASGPYEQYF,TGTGCCAGCAGTGCCAGCGGCCCCTACGAGCAGTACTTC
TRBJ1-2,TRBV7-9,TRBD1,.,CASSLETGGFYGYTF,TGTGCCAGCAGCCTAGAGACAGGGGGATTCTATGGCTACACCTTC
TRBJ2-5,TRBV2,.,.,CASGLEETQYF,TGTGCCAGCGGGCTCGAAGAGACCCAGTACTTC
TRBJ1-2,TRBV27,TRBD1,.,CASSLRQGAGYTF,TGTGCCAGCAGTTTAAGACAGGGGGCTGGCTACACCTTC
TRBJ1-6,TRBV5-6,TRBD1,once,CASSLEGTGFSPLHF,TGTGCCAGCAGCTTGGAAGGGACAGGGTTCTCACCCCTCCACTTT
TRBJ1-2,TRBV6-5,.,once,CASSDWGVGGYGYTF,TGTGCCAGCAGTGACTGGGGGGTTGGGGGATATGGCTACACCTTC
TRBJ1-5,TRBV18,TRBD1,.,CASSDREGFTNQPQHF,TGTGCCAGCTCAGACAGGGAAGGGTTTACGAATCAGCCCCAGCATTTT
TRBJ2-6,TRBV5-1,TRBD1,.,CASSLGGTDSGANVLTF,TGCGCCAGCAGCTTGGGAGGGACAGACTCTGGGGCCAACGTCCTGACTTTC
TRBJ2-7,TRBV5-6,TRBD2,.,CASSLDGGGTSYEQYF,TGTGCCAGCAGCTTGGATGGCGGGGGGACCTCCTACGAGCAGTACTTC
TRBJ2-7,TRBV11-1,TRBD1,.,CASSLGAQGAFEQYF,TGTGCCAGCAGCTTAGGGGCGCAGGGGGCGTTTGAGCAGTACTTC
TRBJ1-2,TRBV19,.,.,CASSPGGGLYGYTF,TGTGCCAGTAGTCCCGGGGGGGGCTTATATGGCTACACCTTC
TRBJ1-1,TRBV6-5,.,.,CASSTTGFGTEAFF,TGTGCCAGCAGTACGACGGGTTTTGGCACTGAAGCTTTCTTT
TRBJ2-7,TRBV6-1,TRBD2,.,CASSEGGAGGAYEQYF,TGTGCCAGCAGTGAAGGGGGAGCGGGAGGGGCCTACGAGCAGTACTTC
TRBJ2-7,TRBV14,TRBD1,.,CASSDALRTGSYEQYF,TGTGCCAGCAGCGACGCTCTCCGGACAGGGTCCTACGAGCAGTACTTC
TRBJ1-1,TRBV14,.,.,CASSTNMNTEAFF,TGTGCCAGCAGCACGAACATGAACACTGAAGCTTTCTTT
TRBJ2-3,TRBV14,.,few,CASSQLPGYTQYF,TGTGCCAGCAGCCAACTTCCAGGGTATACGCAGTATTTT
TRBJ2-7,TRBV6-6,TRBD1,.,CASSYSSADRGHEQYF,TGTGCCAGCAGTTACTCAAGTGCGGACAGGGGGCACGAGCAGTACTTC
TRBJ2-1,TRBV5-1,TRBD1,.,CASSLGGGQRYNEQFF,TGCGCCAGCAGCTTGGGTGGGGGACAGCGTTACAATGAGCAGTTCTTC
TRBJ2-1,TRBV19,.,.,CASSIRAGDNEQFF,TGTGCCAGTAGTATCCGAGCAGGCGACAATGAGCAGTTCTTC
TRBJ2-7,TRBV10-1,TRBD2,.,CASGASGMGEQYF,TGCGCCAGCGGTGCTAGCGGGATGGGAGAGCAGTACTTC
TRBJ2-6,TRBV18,.,.,CASTLSSGANVLTF,TGTGCCAGCACCCTAAGCTCTGGGGCCAACGTCCTGACTTTC
TRBJ1-1,TRBV19,.,.,CASSIDPLITGTANTEAFF,TGTGCCAGTAGTATAGATCCACTCATTACAGGGACGGCGAACACTGAAGCTTTCTTT
TRBJ2-1,TRBV7-2,TRBD2,.,CASRLAGGSYNEQFF,TGTGCCAGCAGACTAGCGGGAGGTTCCTACAATGAGCAGTTCTTC
TRBJ2-7,TRBV4-1,TRBD2,.,CASSQERLAGGAYEQYF,TGCGCCAGCAGCCAAGAAAGACTAGCGGGAGGAGCCTACGAGCAGTACTTC
TRBJ1-1,TRBV28,TRBD1,.,CASSLLQGAGTEAFF,TGTGCCAGCAGTTTATTGCAGGGGGCGGGCACTGAAGCTTTCTTT
TRBJ2-7,TRBV5-6,TRBD1,.,CASSFRQGRLRYEQYF,TGTGCCAGCAGCTTTCGACAGGGGAGGTTGAGATACGAGCAGTACTTC
TRBJ2-7,TRBV5-1,.,.,CASSSAIATGEQYF,TGCGCCAGCAGCTCGGCGATTGCAACGGGGGAGCAGTACTTC
TRBJ2-3,TRBV7-3,TRBD2,.,CASSIAGTDTQYF,TGTGCCAGCAGCATAGCGGGGACAGATACGCAGTATTTT